A single sample is the source of the 21 T cell receptor beta chains below, sequenced in a study of beta chain features in type 1 diabetes. Study-wide results and caveats: Type 1 diabetes patients had moderately but significantly shorter TCRB CDR3s in all four CD4+ subsets.

Antigen specificity for these receptors is unknown. cDNA synthesis used the whole RNA isolate, giving expressed TCRB sequences. The assay was immunoSEQ multiplex PCR, and TCRdb's table has in-frame clones only and misses some. The data show about 650,000 clones, around 12% seen once. The sample was naive CD4+ T cells from blood. These receptors were obtained from a man aged 25 to 40 with type 1 diabetes.

The chain uses TRBV9 and TRBJ2-5; 7 bases map to TRBD1. V lost 4 bases to trimming and J lost 3 bases; unmatched junction nucleotides: 6. The CDR3 spans 14 residues. Per the germline V gene, CDR1 is SGDLS and CDR2 is YYNGEE. This CDR3 reads CASSFRDSEETQYF. The DNA for the CDR3 is TGTGCCAGCAGCTTCCGGGACAGCGAAGAGACCCAGTACTTC.

The rearrangement uses TRBV5-1 and TRBJ2-3, with D hard to call. CDR3 length: 12 amino acids. V was clipped by 5 bases and J by 2 bases, with 6 bases between them. Germline V gene sequence: CDR1 SGHRS, CDR2 YFSETQ. This CDR3 reads CASSLLTDTQYF. In DNA form, the CDR3 reads TGCGCCAGCAGTCTCCTCACAGATACGCAGTATTTT.

This clone was counted between two and nine times. The chain joins TRBV11-2 to TRBJ2-5; tentative D call: TRBD2 (6 bases). CDR1 is SGHAT, CDR2 FQNNGV, per germline. The CDR3 runs to 15 residues. V was clipped by 4 bases and J by 5 bases, with 17 bases between them. For the CDR3, the DNA is TGTGCCAGCAGCTCCGCGACTAGTATGCGGGAGACCCAGTACTTC. As protein: CASSSATSMRETQYF.

The chain joins TRBV4-2 to TRBJ1-1; D is undetermined. Germline V gives CDR1 LGHNA, CDR2 YNFKEQ. The CDR3 length is 14 residues. The V and J ends lost 1 base and 7 bases respectively, with 13 bases between them. For the CDR3, the DNA is TGTGCCAGCAGCCAAGGGCGGGAACTCAATGAAGCTTTCTTT. It translates to CASSQGRELNEAFF.

The chain uses TRBV5-4 and TRBJ2-3; tentatively, D is TRBD2 (6 bases). Trimming stripped 0 bases from V and 1 base from J, with 9 bases between. CDR3 length equals 15 residues. Per the germline V gene, CDR1 is SGHNT and CDR2 is YYREEE (reference sequence). CDR3 sequence (DNA): TGTGCCAGCAGCTTGGGGGCTAGCGGCACAGATACGCAGTATTTT. This codes for CASSLGASGTDTQYF.

V is TRBV7-9 and J is TRBJ2-5, with D possibly called TRBD1 or TRBD2 (5 bases each). V was clipped by 0 bases and J by 2 bases, with 13 bases between them. Germline V CDR1 and CDR2: SEHNR, FQNEAQ (reference sequence). The CDR3 is made up of 16 amino acids. CDR3 bases: TGTGCCAGCAGCTTAGCGCTGGGGGTAGGTCAAGAGACCCAGTACTTC. Its protein is CASSLALGVGQETQYF.

This chain links TRBV4-3 with TRBJ1-2, with 7 bases matching TRBD1. The CDR3 is made up of 17 amino acids. V was clipped by 0 bases and J by 3 bases; unmatched bases: 10. The germline CDR1 and CDR2 sequences are LGHNA and YSLEER. CDR3 DNA: TGCGCCAGCAGCCAAGATTCCGGGACAGCGGTTGACTATGGCTACACCTTC. It codes for CASSQDSGTAVDYGYTF.

This clone has a handful of counts. The J gene is TRBJ2-7, the V gene TRBV2; D gene ambiguous. V was pared by 6 bases and J by 0 bases, with 6 bases between. From germline, CDR1 is SNHLY and CDR2 FYNNEI. This CDR3 comprises 12 residues. CDR3 in amino acids: CASSANSYEQYF. CDR3 bases: TGTGCCAGCAGCGCAAACTCCTACGAGCAGTACTTC.

V is TRBV2 and J is TRBJ2-3; 11 bases map to TRBD2. Germline V gene lookup returns CDR1 SNHLY and CDR2 FYNNEI. V shed 5 bases, J shed 1 base, and the junction held 8 bases outside the gene matches. The CDR3 loop spans 17 amino acids. This CDR3 reads CASSIGPTSGGTDTQYF. DNA for the CDR3: TGTGCCAGCAGTATCGGACCGACTAGCGGGGGCACAGATACGCAGTATTTT.

The sample holds a few counts of this clone. This chain links TRBV30 with TRBJ2-7; D call uncertain. CDR1 GTSNPN and CDR2 SVGIG come from the germline V gene (reference sequence). V was pared by 0 bases and J by 0 bases, with 12 bases between. The CDR3 sequence is 15 residues long. The CDR3, as DNA: TGTGCCTGGAGTGTTACTACAAGGAGCTCCTACGAGCAGTACTTC. Translating gives CAWSVTTRSSYEQYF.

This chain joins TRBV2 and TRBJ1-5; 8 bases agree with TRBD1. The CDR3 contains 13 residues. Germline CDR1 reads SNHLY; CDR2 reads FYNNEI. V was clipped by 4 bases and J by 6 bases; unmatched bases: 2. This CDR3 is CASSGQGSQPQHF. The CDR3 DNA reads TGTGCCAGCAGTGGACAGGGGAGTCAGCCCCAGCATTTT.

This chain joins TRBV27 and TRBJ1-1; 7 nucleotides match TRBD1. CDR3 length: 14 amino acids. Germline assignment: CDR1 MNHEY and CDR2 SMNVEV (reference sequence). J was trimmed by 11 bases and V by 5 bases; bases with no gene match: 14. CDR3 protein: CASSTRQGSGWAFF. CDR3 in DNA: TGTGCCAGCAGTACAAGACAGGGTAGCGGGTGGGCTTTCTTT.

The V and J genes are TRBV5-1 and TRBJ2-1; D gene unclear. Germline V CDR1 and CDR2: SGHRS, YFSETQ. V lost 1 base and J lost 7, with 6 bases in between. This CDR3 has 12 amino acids. The CDR3: CASSLSQNEQFF. The CDR3 DNA reads as TGCGCCAGCAGCTTGTCCCAAAATGAGCAGTTCTTC.

CDR3 protein: CASSLGLGGSSGYTF. CDR3 sequence (DNA): TGTGCCAGCAGCTTAGGTCTGGGGGGTTCCAGCGGCTACACCTTC. The chain couples TRBV7-8 to TRBJ1-2, with a tentative D call TRBD1 (5 bases). This CDR3 is 15 amino acids long. Trimming removed 1 base at V and 8 bases at J, with 17 bases between. Germline values: CDR1 SGHVS, CDR2 FQNEAQ. Variable domain in full (rest from reference TRBV7-8 and TRBJ1-2): GAGVSQSPRYKVAKRGQDVALRCDPISGHVSLFWYQQALGQGPEFLTYFQNEAQLDKSGLPSDRFFAERPEGSVSTLKIQRTQQEDSAVYLCASSLGLGGSSGYTFGSGTRLTVV.

This clone was detected a few times. The chain joins TRBV9 to TRBJ1-2; no definite D call. V was clipped by 0 bases and J by 0 bases, with 9 bases between them. The germline V gene encodes CDR1 SGDLS and CDR2 YYNGEE. The CDR3 spans 15 residues. CDR3 region: CASSVGGAANYGYTF. CDR3 DNA sequence: TGTGCCAGCAGCGTAGGGGGAGCAGCTAACTATGGCTACACCTTC.

For this clone: The sample contains more than one DNA sequence encoding this CDR3. The chain combines TRBV7-2 with TRBJ1-5; the D is unclear. Trimming cost V 4 bases and J 5 bases, with 6 bases left between them. The CDR3 extends over 12 amino acids. The germline CDR1 and CDR2 sequences are SGHTA and FQGNSA. CDR3 sequence: CASSSGDQPQHF. The DNA of the CDR3 is TGTGCCAGCAGCTCTGGCGATCAGCCCCAGCATTTT. The entire variable domain, with the rest obtained from reference TRBV7-2 and TRBJ1-5, is as follows: GAGVSQSPSNKVTEKGKDVELRCDPISGHTALYWYRQSLGQGLEFLIYFQGNSAPDKSGLPSDRFSAERTGGSVSTLTIQRTQQEDSAVYLCASSSGDQPQHFGDGTRLSIL.

The CDR3 DNA reads as TGTGCCAGCAGTACTCACCAGGGGAATTCACCCCTCCACTTT. Translation: CASSTHQGNSPLHF. This chain connects TRBV28 to TRBJ1-6; D may be TRBD1 (6 bases). The V gene lost 5 bases and the J gene lost 7 bases, with 12 bases spanning the gap. The CDR3 has 14 residues. CDR1 is MDHEN, CDR2 SYDVKM, per germline.

The gene calls are TRBV6-6 and TRBJ2-7, with D possibly being TRBD1 (6 bases). Germline lookup yields CDR1 MNHNY and CDR2 SVGAGI (reference sequence). V lost 8 bases and J lost 3, with 20 bases in between. CDR3 length: 15 amino acids. CDR3 nucleotide sequence: TGTGCCAGCCTCTCAGGGGCAGGGAAAGGCTACGAGCAGTACTTC. Its translation: CASLSGAGKGYEQYF.

CDR3 in amino acids: CASSQDSDRVDSPLHF. As DNA, the CDR3 is TGTGCCAGCAGCCAAGATTCCGACAGGGTCGACTCACCCCTCCACTTT. The V and J genes are TRBV4-2 and TRBJ1-6; TRBD1 aligns across 7 bases. Germline assignment: CDR1 LGHNA and CDR2 YNFKEQ. J lost 10 bases, V lost 0 bases, and 9 bases had no gene match. This CDR3 has 16 amino acids.

Of note for this clone: Other DNA variants within this sample encode the same CDR3. The V gene is TRBV20-1, the J gene TRBJ2-5; D is ambiguous. Germline loops: CDR1 DFQATT, CDR2 SNEGSKA (reference sequence). The CDR3 has 11 amino acids. Trimming pared 2 bases from V and 2 bases from J, leaving 3 bases between. The CDR3 DNA follows: TGCAGTGCTAGACTACAAGAGACCCAGTACTTC. Amino acids: CSARLQETQYF.

The chain has TRBV11-2 and TRBJ2-6, with D uncertain. V lost 5 bases to trimming and J lost 0 bases, with 8 bases between them. Germline V gene data show CDR1 as SGHAT and CDR2 as FQNNGV. The CDR3 has 15 residues. CDR3 nucleotides: TGTGCCAGCAGCCTTGTGGGCTCTGGGGCCAACGTCCTGACTTTC. It codes for CASSLVGSGANVLTF.